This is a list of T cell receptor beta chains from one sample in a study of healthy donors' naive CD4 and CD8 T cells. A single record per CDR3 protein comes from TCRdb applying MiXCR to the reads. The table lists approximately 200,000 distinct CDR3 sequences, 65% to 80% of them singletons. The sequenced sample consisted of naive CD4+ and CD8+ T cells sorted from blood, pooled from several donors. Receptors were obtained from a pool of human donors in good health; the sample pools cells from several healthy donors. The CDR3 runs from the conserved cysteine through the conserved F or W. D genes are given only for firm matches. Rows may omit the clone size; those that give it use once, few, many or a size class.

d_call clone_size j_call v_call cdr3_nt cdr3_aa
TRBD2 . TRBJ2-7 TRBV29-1 TGCAGCGTTGAGACTAGCGGAACATACGAGCAGTACTTC CSVETSGTYEQYF
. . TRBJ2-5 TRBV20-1 TGCAGTGCTAGACGAGGGGTAGAGACCCAGTACTTC CSARRGVETQYF
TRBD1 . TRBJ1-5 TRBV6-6 TGTGCCAGCAGTTACGCCAACACAGGGGCGAGGCAGCCCCAGCATTTT CASSYANTGARQPQHF
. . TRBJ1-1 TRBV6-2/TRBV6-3 TGTGCCAGCTCTTCGGACTTCAATGCGGACGCTTTCTTT CASSSDFNADAFF
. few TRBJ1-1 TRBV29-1 TGCAGCGTTGAGGGGCCGGGAGCGTTTTATTACACTGAAGCTTTCTTT CSVEGPGAFYYTEAFF
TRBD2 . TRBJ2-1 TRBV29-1 TGCAGCGTTGGCATGGTGAGCGGGAGGGCCGATGAGCAGTTCTTC CSVGMVSGRADEQFF
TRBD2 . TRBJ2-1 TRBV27 TGTGCCAGCAGTTTCACTTCGACTAGCGGGATTCACAATGAGCAGTTCTTC CASSFTSTSGIHNEQFF
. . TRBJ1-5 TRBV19 TGTGCCAGTAGTCGTGACAGACTTAATCAGCCCCAGCATTTT CASSRDRLNQPQHF
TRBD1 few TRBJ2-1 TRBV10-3 TGTGCCATCTCCGGGCAGGGGGTAACGGGAAGCTCCTACAATGAGCAGTTCTTC CAISGQGVTGSSYNEQFF
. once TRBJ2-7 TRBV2 TGTGCCAGCAGTGATCAGCGGATATCCTACGAGCAGTACTTC CASSDQRISYEQYF
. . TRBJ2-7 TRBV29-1 TGCAGCGTTGTAACTGGCTACGAGCAGTACTTC CSVVTGYEQYF
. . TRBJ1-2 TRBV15 TGTGCCACCAGCAGGTCCGGGACGGAGTATGGCTACACCTTC CATSRSGTEYGYTF
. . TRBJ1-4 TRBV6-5 TGTGCCAGCAGTTACCAGGGGCAGAGTAATGAAAAACTGTTTTTT CASSYQGQSNEKLFF
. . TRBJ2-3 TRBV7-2 TGTGCCAGCAGCTTACAGGGTACCACAGATACGCAGTATTTT CASSLQGTTDTQYF
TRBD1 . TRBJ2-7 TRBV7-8 TGTGCCAGCAGCACGCGACAGGGGATCTACGAGCAGTACTTC CASSTRQGIYEQYF
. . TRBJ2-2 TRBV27 TGTGCCAGCGGCGGCCAGGCGCCCGGGGAGCTGTTTTTT CASGGQAPGELFF
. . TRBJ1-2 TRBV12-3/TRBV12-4 TGTGCCAGCAGTTTAAATCCCAACTATGGCTACACCTTC CASSLNPNYGYTF
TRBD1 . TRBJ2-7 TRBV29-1 TGCAGCGTCGGACAGGGCCGAGAGCAGTACTTC CSVGQGREQYF
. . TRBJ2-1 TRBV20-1 TGCAGTGCCAGAGGCCTCAGCTCCTACAATGAGCAGTTCTTC CSARGLSSYNEQFF
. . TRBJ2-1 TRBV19 TGTGCCAGTAGTGACGGGGCCTACAATGAGCAGTTCTTC CASSDGAYNEQFF
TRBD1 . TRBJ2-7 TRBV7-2 TGTGCCAGCAGCTTAGGCCAGGGGGCTAACTCCTACGAGCAGTACTTC CASSLGQGANSYEQYF
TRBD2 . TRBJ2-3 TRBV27 TGTGCCAGCAGTTTCCCGACTAGCGGGGGCCCTTACACAGATACGCAGTATTTT CASSFPTSGGPYTDTQYF
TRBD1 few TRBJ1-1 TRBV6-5 TGTGCCAGCAGACAAACAGGGGTTAGTAACACTGAAGCTTTCTTT CASRQTGVSNTEAFF
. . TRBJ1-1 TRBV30 TGTGCCTCCGCAGCGGGGGTTTGGGGCACTGAAGCTTTCTTT CASAAGVWGTEAFF
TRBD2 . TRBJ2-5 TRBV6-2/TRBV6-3 TGTGCCAGTAGTTCTAGCGGGACCTGGGAGACCCAGTATTTC CASSSSGTWETQYF
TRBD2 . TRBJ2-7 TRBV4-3 TGCGCCAGCAGCCAAAAGAGATCCACTAGCGGCAGCACCTACGAGCAGTACTTC CASSQKRSTSGSTYEQYF
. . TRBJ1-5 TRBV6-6 TGTGCCAGCAGTTACCTCGGAGACAATCAGCCCCAGCATTTT CASSYLGDNQPQHF
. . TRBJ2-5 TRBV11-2 TGTGCCAGCAGCTTAGGGCGGGGATCCCAAGAGACCCAGTACTTC CASSLGRGSQETQYF
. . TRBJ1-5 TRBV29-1 TGCAGCGTTGAACTCGGGGGAGAGCAGCCCCAGCATTTT CSVELGGEQPQHF